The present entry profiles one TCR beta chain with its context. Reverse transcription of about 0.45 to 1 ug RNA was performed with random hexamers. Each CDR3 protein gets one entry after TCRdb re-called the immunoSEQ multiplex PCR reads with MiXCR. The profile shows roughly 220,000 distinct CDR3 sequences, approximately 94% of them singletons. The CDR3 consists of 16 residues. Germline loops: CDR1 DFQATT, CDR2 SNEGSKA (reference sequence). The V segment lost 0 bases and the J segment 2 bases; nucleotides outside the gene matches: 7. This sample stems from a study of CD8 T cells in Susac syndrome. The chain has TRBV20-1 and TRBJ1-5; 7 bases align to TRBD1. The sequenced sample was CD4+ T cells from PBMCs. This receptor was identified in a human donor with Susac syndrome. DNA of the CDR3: TGCAGTGCTAGAGATTGGAAGGGGACAGGCAATCAGCCCCAGCATTTT. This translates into CSARDWKGTGNQPQHF.